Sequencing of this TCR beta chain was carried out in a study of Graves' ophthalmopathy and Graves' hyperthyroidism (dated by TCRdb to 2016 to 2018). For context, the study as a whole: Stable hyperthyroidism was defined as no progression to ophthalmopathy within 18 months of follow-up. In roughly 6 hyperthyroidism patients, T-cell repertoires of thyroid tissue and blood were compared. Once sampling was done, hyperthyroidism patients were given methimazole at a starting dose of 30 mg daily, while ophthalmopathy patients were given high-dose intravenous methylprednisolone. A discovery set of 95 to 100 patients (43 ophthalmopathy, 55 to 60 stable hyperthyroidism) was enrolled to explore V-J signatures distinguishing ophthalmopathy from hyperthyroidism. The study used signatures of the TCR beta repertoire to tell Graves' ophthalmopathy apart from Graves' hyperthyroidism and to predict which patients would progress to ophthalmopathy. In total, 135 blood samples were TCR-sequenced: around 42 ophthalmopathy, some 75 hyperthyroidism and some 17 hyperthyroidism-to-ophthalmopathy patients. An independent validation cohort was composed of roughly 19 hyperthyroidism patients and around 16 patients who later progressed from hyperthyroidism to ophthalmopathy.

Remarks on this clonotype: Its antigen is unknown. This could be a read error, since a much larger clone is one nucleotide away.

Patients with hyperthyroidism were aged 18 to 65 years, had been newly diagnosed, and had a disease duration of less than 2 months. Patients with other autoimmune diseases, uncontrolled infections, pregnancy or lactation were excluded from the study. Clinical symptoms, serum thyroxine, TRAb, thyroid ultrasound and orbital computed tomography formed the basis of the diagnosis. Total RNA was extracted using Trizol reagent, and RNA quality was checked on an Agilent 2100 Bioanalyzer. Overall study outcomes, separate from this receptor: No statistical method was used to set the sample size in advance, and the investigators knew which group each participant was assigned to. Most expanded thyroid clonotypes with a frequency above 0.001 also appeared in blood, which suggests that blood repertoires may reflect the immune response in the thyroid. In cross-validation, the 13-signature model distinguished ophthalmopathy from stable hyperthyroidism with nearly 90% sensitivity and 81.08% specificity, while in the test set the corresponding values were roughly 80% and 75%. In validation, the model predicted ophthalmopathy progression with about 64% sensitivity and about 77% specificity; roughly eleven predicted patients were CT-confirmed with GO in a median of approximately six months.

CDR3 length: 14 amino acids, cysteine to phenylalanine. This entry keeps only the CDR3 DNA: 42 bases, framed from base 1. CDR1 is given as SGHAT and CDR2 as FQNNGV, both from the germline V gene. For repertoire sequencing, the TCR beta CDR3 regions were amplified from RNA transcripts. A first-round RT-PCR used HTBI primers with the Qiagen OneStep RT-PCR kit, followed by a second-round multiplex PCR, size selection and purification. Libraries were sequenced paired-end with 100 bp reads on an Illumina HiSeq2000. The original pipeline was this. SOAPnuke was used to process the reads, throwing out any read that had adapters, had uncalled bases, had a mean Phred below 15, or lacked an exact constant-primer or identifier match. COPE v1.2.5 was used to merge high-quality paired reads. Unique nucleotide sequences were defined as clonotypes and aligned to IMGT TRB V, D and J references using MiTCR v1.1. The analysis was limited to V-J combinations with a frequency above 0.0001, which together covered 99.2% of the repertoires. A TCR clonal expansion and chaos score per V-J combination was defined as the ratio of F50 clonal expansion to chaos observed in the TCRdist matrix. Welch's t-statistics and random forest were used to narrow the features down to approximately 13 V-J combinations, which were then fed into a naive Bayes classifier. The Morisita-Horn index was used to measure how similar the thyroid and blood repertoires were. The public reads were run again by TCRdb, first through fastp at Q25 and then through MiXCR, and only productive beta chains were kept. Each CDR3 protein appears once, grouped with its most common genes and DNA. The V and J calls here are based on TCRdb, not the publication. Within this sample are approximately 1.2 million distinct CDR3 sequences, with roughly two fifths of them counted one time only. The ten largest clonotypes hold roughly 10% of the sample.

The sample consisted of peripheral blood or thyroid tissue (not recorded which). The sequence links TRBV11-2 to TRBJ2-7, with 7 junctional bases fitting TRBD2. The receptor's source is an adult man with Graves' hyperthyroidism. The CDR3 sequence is CASSSVGLSCEQYF. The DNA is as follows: TGTGCCAGCAGCTCGGTGGGACTATCCTGCGAGCAGTACTTC.